A selection of T cell receptor beta chains follows, all from one sample in a study of T cell responses to AZD1222 COVID-19 vaccine. Repertoires were generated with immunoSEQ multiplex PCR, while TCRdb's copy carries only in-frame clones and drops some. The sample records approximately 110,000 clones, roughly 89% being singletons. Sequences were derived from peripheral blood, sampled on day 0 of AZD1222 vaccination. These receptors were obtained from an adult in good health. Both conserved end residues are part of each CDR3. The order of the fields is V gene, CDR3 length, D gene, J gene, clone size, CDR3 protein, CDR3 DNA. D genes are given only for firm matches. Size is omitted from some rows. Given values are once, few, many or a class for expanded clones.

V: TRBV11-2; length: 14; D: NA; J: TRBJ2-5; size: NA; CDR3: CASSYRDNQETQYF; DNA: TGTGCCAGCAGCTACCGGGACAACCAAGAGACCCAGTACTTC
V: TRBV5-8; length: 14; D: NA; J: TRBJ2-3; size: NA; CDR3: CASSFGGITDTQYF; DNA: TGTGCCAGCAGCTTCGGCGGGATCACAGATACGCAGTATTTT
V: TRBV21-1; length: 11; D: NA; J: TRBJ2-7; size: NA; CDR3: CAISEGYEQYF; DNA: TGTGCCATCTCGGAGGGCTACGAGCAGTACTTC
V: TRBV2; length: 12; D: NA; J: TRBJ2-5; size: NA; CDR3: CASTGNQETQYF; DNA: TGTGCCAGCACTGGAAACCAAGAGACCCAGTACTTC
V: TRBV19; length: 16; D: TRBD1; J: TRBJ1-4; size: once; CDR3: CASSTLPGQINEKLFF; DNA: TGTGCCAGTAGCACACTACCGGGACAGATTAATGAAAAACTGTTTTTT
V: TRBV27; length: 14; D: TRBD1; J: TRBJ2-7; size: NA; CDR3: CARILPGQGYEQYF; DNA: TGTGCCAGAATACTTCCGGGACAGGGCTACGAGCAGTACTTC
V: TRBV30; length: 12; D: NA; J: TRBJ1-1; size: NA; CDR3: CAWTVGGPDAFF; DNA: TGTGCCTGGACGGTTGGGGGTCCCGACGCTTTCTTT
V: TRBV10-2; length: 15; D: TRBD2; J: TRBJ2-1; size: NA; CDR3: CATQGGSKSYNEQFF; DNA: TGCGCCACCCAAGGCGGGAGTAAATCCTACAATGAGCAGTTCTTC
V: TRBV24-1; length: 13; D: NA; J: TRBJ2-7; size: NA; CDR3: CATSVGSSYEQYF; DNA: TGTGCCACCAGTGTTGGATCCTCCTACGAGCAGTACTTC
V: TRBV27; length: 14; D: TRBD2; J: TRBJ2-7; size: NA; CDR3: CASSLRDYSYEQYF; DNA: TGTGCCAGCAGTCTCCGGGACTACTCCTACGAGCAGTACTTC
V: TRBV4-1; length: 15; D: TRBD2; J: TRBJ2-1; size: NA; CDR3: CASSQAAGVRSEQFF; DNA: TGCGCCAGCAGCCAAGCAGCGGGAGTCCGAAGTGAGCAGTTCTTC
V: TRBV3-1/TRBV3-2; length: 15; D: NA; J: TRBJ1-5; size: NA; CDR3: CASSQDLGFGQPQHF; DNA: TGTGCCAGCAGCCAAGACTTGGGATTCGGGCAGCCCCAGCATTTT
V: TRBV18; length: 13; D: NA; J: TRBJ1-1; size: few; CDR3: CASSPLGIAEAFF; DNA: TGTGCCAGCTCACCCCTTGGGATCGCTGAAGCTTTCTTT
V: TRBV7-2; length: 15; D: TRBD2; J: TRBJ2-3; size: NA; CDR3: CASSLGVSGGDTQYF; DNA: TGTGCCAGCAGCTTAGGGGTTTCGGGGGGGGATACGCAGTATTTT
V: TRBV7-9; length: 16; D: NA; J: TRBJ1-5; size: NA; CDR3: CASSLFGGNSNQPQHF; DNA: TGTGCCAGCAGCTTATTTGGGGGTAATAGCAATCAGCCCCAGCATTTT
V: TRBV11-2; length: 15; D: TRBD2; J: TRBJ2-7; size: NA; CDR3: CASSTVILAGAEQYF; DNA: TGTGCCAGCAGCACTGTCATCCTAGCGGGAGCCGAGCAGTACTTC
V: TRBV27; length: 14; D: TRBD2; J: TRBJ2-1; size: NA; CDR3: CASSSPGLAGEQFF; DNA: TGTGCCAGCAGTTCTCCGGGACTAGCGGGAGAGCAGTTCTTC